This T cell receptor (beta chain) originates from a study of blood T cell repertoires in COVID-19. Study-level background: The samples span acute and convalescent COVID-19 from the United States, Italy and Spain.

Original methodology: Researchers report that nucleated cell counts were estimated from reference gene primer amplification. Data came from immunoSEQ multiplex PCR; TCRdb stores just in-frame clones and leaves some out. V, J and clone size were drawn from that table, and D and trimming were deduced from the DNA. The data hold approximately 110,000 clones, with roughly 86% observed a single time. The CDR3 is 13 residues long. CDR1 is MNHNS and CDR2 is SASEGT in the germline V gene. Between the trimmed V and J ends, which lost 0 bases and 7 bases, there was a span of 9 bases. This clonotype was obtained from a human donor in a cohort sampled during active COVID-19. This sequence joins TRBV6-1 and TRBJ1-2; D remains ambiguous. The sequenced material came from peripheral blood. The CDR3 sequence: CASSEAQGGGYTF. The CDR3 DNA follows: TGTGCCAGCAGTGAAGCGCAAGGAGGTGGCTACACCTTC.